Shown below are 21 T cell receptor beta chains from a single sample sequenced in a study of T cell repertoires in cytomegalovirus infection. MiXCR, run by TCRdb on the reads, gives a single entry per CDR3 protein. The sample has about 490,000 distinct CDR3 sequences, around 10% seen once; the top ten hold about 9.4%. The source material was PBMCs. The source is a human donor in good health (CMV status not recorded). Some clones in this sample may be carry-over from other donors' samples.

Ten or more counts support this clonotype. The V call is TRBV12-3 or TRBV12-4, the J call TRBJ2-7, with D unresolved. The CDR3 contains 15 residues. V shed 5 bases and J shed 0 bases, with 14 bases lying between them. The CDR3 region is CASSNVRVPSYEQYF. The CDR3 nucleotides are TGTGCCAGCAGTAACGTTCGGGTGCCCTCCTACGAGCAGTACTTC.

In its sample, this clonotype was seen a few times. The CDR3 nucleotides are TGCAGTGCTCCCCAGCGGGGGGGCCTAGTAGGGACCCAGTACTTC. Its protein is CSAPQRGGLVGTQYF. The gene calls are TRBV20-1 and TRBJ2-5; 10 nucleotides line up with TRBD2. The V gene's germline CDR1 is DFQATT and CDR2 SNEGSKA (reference sequence). The CDR3 consists of 15 residues. Germline trimming cut 5 bases from V and 7 bases from J; bases unmatched to any gene: 13.

The chain uses TRBV11-2 and TRBJ2-6; D is uncertain. This CDR3 spans 15 amino acids. Germline CDR1 is SGHAT and CDR2 is FQNNGV. V lost 3 bases, J lost 3 bases, and 9 bases lay in between. Here the CDR3 reads CASSLDTLGANVLTF. DNA for the CDR3: TGTGCCAGCAGCTTGGATACCCTTGGGGCCAACGTCCTGACTTTC.

In its sample, this clonotype was seen many times. The rearrangement links TRBV12-3 or TRBV12-4 to TRBJ1-4; the D is unclear. The CDR3 runs 16 residues. The ends were cut back, 4 bases at V and 6 bases at J, with 18 bases in the middle. Here the CDR3 reads CASSSPRSLSYEKLFF. The DNA for the CDR3 is TGTGCCAGCAGTTCCCCTAGGTCCCTTAGTTATGAAAAACTGTTTTTT.

This chain uses TRBV27 with TRBJ1-6; D remains ambiguous. V lost 5 bases, J lost 9 bases, and 8 bases lay in between. The CDR3 is 12 amino acids. CDR1 and CDR2 from the germline V gene are MNHEY and SMNVEV (reference sequence). The CDR3 is CASSTRGSPLHF. The CDR3 DNA sequence: TGTGCCAGCAGTACTCGGGGTTCACCCCTCCACTTT.

This clonotype was detected only a few times. This chain links TRBV2 with TRBJ1-6, with D unresolved. The CDR3 spans 14 residues. Germline V CDR1 and CDR2: SNHLY, FYNNEI. V lost 3 bases, J lost 5 bases, and 8 bases lay in between. The CDR3 nucleotides are TGTGCCAGCAGTGATGCAAGAAATAATTCACCCCTCCACTTT. Translated, it gives CASSDARNNSPLHF.

This clonotype was seen only a few times. This chain uses TRBV28 with TRBJ1-2; no definite D call. Trimming took 5 bases from V and 11 from J, leaving 21 bases between them. The CDR3 is 14 amino acids. The germline CDR1 and CDR2 sequences are MDHEN and SYDVKM. CDR3 region: CASSPPGSSFSYTF. In DNA form, the CDR3 reads TGTGCCAGCAGTCCCCCAGGCAGCTCCTTCAGTTACACCTTC.

This clonotype was seen more than once but under ten times. The J gene is TRBJ1-2, the V gene TRBV18; unclear D gene. The V and J ends lost 3 bases and 6 bases respectively, with 11 bases between them. CDR1 KGHSH and CDR2 LQKENI come from the germline V gene. The CDR3 contains 13 residues. The CDR3 spells CASSPPRPHGYTF. For the CDR3, the DNA is TGTGCCAGCTCACCCCCACGACCCCATGGCTACACCTTC.

This clonotype was detected ten times or more. The V call is TRBV19, the J call TRBJ1-1; D is perhaps TRBD1 (5 bases). V was cut by 7 bases and J by 4 bases, with 13 bases left in between. Germline CDR1 and CDR2: LNHDA and SQIVND (reference sequence). The CDR3 has 13 residues. CDR3: CASTPHGGTEAFF. CDR3 DNA sequence: TGTGCCAGTACCCCTCATGGGGGCACTGAAGCTTTCTTT.

This clonotype was seen at least ten times. This sequence joins TRBV14 and TRBJ2-2; D not certain. Germline CDR1 is SGHDN and CDR2 is FVKESK. The CDR3 runs 15 residues. The V gene lost 1 base and the J gene lost 1 base, with 7 bases spanning the gap. For the CDR3, the DNA is TGTGCCAGCAGCCAAGCCTGGGGGAACACCGGGGAGCTGTTTTTT. Translation gives CASSQAWGNTGELFF.

V usage is TRBV7-9 and J usage is TRBJ2-1; D call uncertain. Germline-derived CDR1 and CDR2 are SEHNR and FQNEAQ (reference sequence). Trimming took off 7 bases at V and 0 bases at J, with 13 bases between the two ends. This CDR3 has 15 residues. The CDR3 region is CASTPTRSSYNEQFF. The DNA for the CDR3 is TGTGCCAGCACCCCGACTCGAAGCTCCTACAATGAGCAGTTCTTC.

This clonotype occurred many times. This CDR3 reads CASSSIIQETQYF. Written as DNA, the CDR3 is TGTGCCAGCAGTTCGATTATCCAAGAGACCCAGTACTTC. The rearrangement joins TRBV27 to TRBJ2-5; no clear D gene. V lost 4 bases to trimming and J lost 1 base, with 7 bases between them. The CDR3 has 13 residues. Germline V gene lookup returns CDR1 MNHEY and CDR2 SMNVEV (reference sequence).

This clonotype was picked up many times. V and J are TRBV7-2 and TRBJ2-5; D is unclear. The CDR3 runs 12 residues. The germline V gene has CDR1 SGHTA and CDR2 FQGNSA. Trimming removed 5 bases from V and 9 bases from J, with 13 bases in between. The CDR3 sequence is CASSQEVGAQYF. The DNA of the CDR3 is TGTGCCAGCAGCCAAGAGGTTGGGGCCCAGTACTTC.

The V call is TRBV9, the J call TRBJ2-1; unclear D gene. Looked up from germline, CDR1 is SGDLS and CDR2 is YYNGEE. This CDR3 spans 16 amino acids. V dropped 0 bases and J dropped 0 bases, with 10 bases sitting between them. The CDR3 region is CASSVGWRSSYNEQFF. In DNA form, the CDR3 reads TGTGCCAGCAGCGTAGGTTGGCGGAGCTCCTACAATGAGCAGTTCTTC.

Ten or more counts support this clonotype. This chain uses TRBV7-9 with TRBJ2-3; 7 bases are shared with TRBD2. V was clipped by 1 base and J by 2 bases; unmatched bases: 3. The CDR3 loop spans 15 amino acids. Germline CDR1 is SEHNR and CDR2 is FQNEAQ (reference sequence). The chain's CDR3 is CASSLEGRVTDTQYF. DNA of the CDR3: TGTGCCAGCAGCTTAGAAGGGAGGGTCACAGATACGCAGTATTTT.

This clonotype has a count of ten or more. The rearrangement joins TRBV2 to TRBJ2-1, with D possibly being TRBD1 (5 bases). Deletions cut 1 base from V and 8 bases from J, with 9 bases between. The CDR3 has 13 amino acids. In germline, CDR1 is SNHLY, CDR2 FYNNEI. The CDR3 coding sequence is TGTGCCAGCAGTGAAGGGGGCGCTGATGAGCAGTTCTTC. Translating it yields CASSEGGADEQFF.

The CDR3 nucleotides read TGTGCCAGCAGTTCTCTATACGGGCCCTATGGCTACACCTTC. It specifies CASSSLYGPYGYTF. J is TRBJ1-2 and V is TRBV11-2, with D unresolved. CDR1 and CDR2 from the germline V gene are SGHAT and FQNNGV. This CDR3 comprises 14 residues. The V end lost 6 bases, the J end lost 4 bases, and 15 bases lay between the germline ends.

In regard to this clonotype: This may stem from a read error, because a much larger clone lies one nucleotide away. The genes are TRBV10-3 and TRBJ1-6; 7 bases align to TRBD1. Per the germline V gene, CDR1 is ENHRY and CDR2 is SYGVKD. This CDR3 contains 14 residues. In DNA, the CDR3 is TGTGCCATCAGGGAGGGACAGCCAAGTTCACCCCCCCACTTT. It yields the protein CAIREGQPSSPPHF.

This sequence joins TRBV29-1 and TRBJ2-1; TRBD2 matches at 9 bases. The CDR3 spans 14 residues. Germline trimming cut 6 bases from V and 7 bases from J; bases unmatched to any gene: 10. Per the germline V gene, CDR1 is SQVTM and CDR2 is ANQGSEA. In nucleotides, the CDR3 is TGCAGCGTCGGATTAGCGGGAGAATATAATGAGCAGTTCTTC. This codes for CSVGLAGEYNEQFF.

On this clonotype itself: Its ends do not fully match the called genes, so a read error is possible. This chain uses TRBV10-3 with TRBJ2-1; 7 bases match TRBD2. The CDR3 contains 14 residues. Germline CDR1 and CDR2: ENHRY and SYGVKD. The CDR3 DNA sequence: TGTGCCACGTACCCGGGACTATCCTCCAATGAGCAGTTCTTC. It yields the protein CATYPGLSSNEQFF.

The gene calls are TRBV19 and TRBJ1-1; 9 nucleotides align to TRBD1. The CDR3 contains 16 residues. After removal of 6 bases from V and 4 bases from J, the junction contained 12 bases not matched to a gene. Germline assignment: CDR1 LNHDA and CDR2 SQIVND (reference sequence). The DNA for the CDR3 is TGTGCCAGTAGCCAGAGCCCCGGACAGGGGTCCACTGAAGCTTTCTTT. Amino acids: CASSQSPGQGSTEAFF.